This T cell receptor (beta chain) is from a study of CD8+ T cells in alopecia areata. Study-wide results and limits: It was lesional scalp, especially alopecia totalis/universalis, that showed higher clonality than normal scalp.

This clone has just a few counts. Its antigen remains unidentified. RNA extraction and reverse transcription yielded cDNA as sequencing template. TCRdb's table, derived via immunoSEQ multiplex PCR, lists solely in-frame clones and lacks some. This table holds some 150,000 clones, less than 65% found once. CDR3 size: 13 residues. Trimming removed 5 bases from V and 0 bases from J, with 5 bases in between. Per the germline V gene, CDR1 is SGDLS and CDR2 is YYNGEE. This receptor was obtained from a human donor in good health. Sequences were obtained from CD8+ T cells sorted from blood. The V call is TRBV9, the J call TRBJ2-2; D is uncertain. CDR3 in amino acids: CASRAANTGELFF. CDR3 bases: TGTGCCAGCAGGGCGGCGAACACCGGGGAGCTGTTTTTT.